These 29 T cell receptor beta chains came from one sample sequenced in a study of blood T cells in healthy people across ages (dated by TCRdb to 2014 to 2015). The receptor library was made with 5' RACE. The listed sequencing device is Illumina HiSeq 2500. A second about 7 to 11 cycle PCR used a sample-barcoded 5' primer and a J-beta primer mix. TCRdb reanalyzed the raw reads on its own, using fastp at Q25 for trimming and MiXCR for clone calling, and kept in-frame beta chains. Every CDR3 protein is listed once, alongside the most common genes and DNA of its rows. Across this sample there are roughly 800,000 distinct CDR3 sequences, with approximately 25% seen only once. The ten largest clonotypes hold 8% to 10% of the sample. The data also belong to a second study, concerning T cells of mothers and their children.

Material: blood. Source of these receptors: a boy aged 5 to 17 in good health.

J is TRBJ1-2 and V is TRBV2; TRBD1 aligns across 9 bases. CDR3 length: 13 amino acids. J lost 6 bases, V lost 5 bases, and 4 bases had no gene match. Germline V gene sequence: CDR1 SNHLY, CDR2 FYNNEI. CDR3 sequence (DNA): TGTGCCAGCAGTCGGGACAGGGATGATGGCTACACCTTC. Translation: CASSRDRDDGYTF.

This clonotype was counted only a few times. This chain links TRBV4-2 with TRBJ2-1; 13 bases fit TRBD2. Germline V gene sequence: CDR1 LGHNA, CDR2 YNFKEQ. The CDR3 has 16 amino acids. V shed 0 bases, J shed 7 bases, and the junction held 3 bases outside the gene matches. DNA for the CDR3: TGTGCCAGCAGCCAAGAACTAGCGGGGGGGCTGAATGAGCAGTTCTTC. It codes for CASSQELAGGLNEQFF.

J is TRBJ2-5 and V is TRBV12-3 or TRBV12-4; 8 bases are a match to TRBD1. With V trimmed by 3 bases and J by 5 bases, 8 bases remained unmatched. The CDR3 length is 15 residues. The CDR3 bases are TGTGCCAGCAGTTTTTACCAGGGGGCATGGGAGACCCAGTACTTC. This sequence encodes CASSFYQGAWETQYF.

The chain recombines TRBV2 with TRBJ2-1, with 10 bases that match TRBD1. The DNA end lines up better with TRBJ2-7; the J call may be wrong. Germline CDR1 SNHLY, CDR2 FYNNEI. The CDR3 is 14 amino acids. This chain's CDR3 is CASRGTGDSYEQYF. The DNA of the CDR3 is TGTGCCAGCCGGGGGACAGGGGACTCCTACGAGCAGTACTTC.

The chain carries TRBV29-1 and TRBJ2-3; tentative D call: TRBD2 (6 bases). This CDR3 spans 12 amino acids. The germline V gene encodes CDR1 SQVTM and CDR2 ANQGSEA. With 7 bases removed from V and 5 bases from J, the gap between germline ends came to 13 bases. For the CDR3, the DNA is TGCAGCGGTTTGGAGGGAGGAGATACGCAGTATTTT. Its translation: CSGLEGGDTQYF.

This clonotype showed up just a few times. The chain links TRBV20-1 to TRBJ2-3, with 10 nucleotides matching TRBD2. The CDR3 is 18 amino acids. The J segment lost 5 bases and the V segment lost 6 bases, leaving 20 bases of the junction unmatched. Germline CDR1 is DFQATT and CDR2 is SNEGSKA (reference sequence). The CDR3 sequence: CSALLGGLADPRGDTQYF. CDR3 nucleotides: TGCAGTGCCTTACTTGGAGGACTAGCGGATCCCCGGGGAGATACGCAGTATTTT.

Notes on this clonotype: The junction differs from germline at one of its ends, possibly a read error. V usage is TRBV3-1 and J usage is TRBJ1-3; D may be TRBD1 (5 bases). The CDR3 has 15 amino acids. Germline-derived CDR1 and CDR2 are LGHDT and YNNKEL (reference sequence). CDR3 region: CASSQHGTFENTVYF. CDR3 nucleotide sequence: TGTGCCAGCAGCCAGCACGGGACGTTCGAAAACACCGTATATTTT.

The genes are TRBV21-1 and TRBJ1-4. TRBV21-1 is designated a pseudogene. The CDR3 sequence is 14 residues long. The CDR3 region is CASTPELICEKLFF. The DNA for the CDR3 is TGTGCCAGCACCCCGGAACTTATCTGTGAAAAACTGTTTTTT.

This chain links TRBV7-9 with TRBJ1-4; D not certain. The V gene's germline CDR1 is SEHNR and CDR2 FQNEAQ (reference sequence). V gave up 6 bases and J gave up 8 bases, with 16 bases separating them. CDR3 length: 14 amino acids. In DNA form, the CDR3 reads TGTGCCAGCAGTCCCGAGGAGGGAGGAGAAAAACTGTTTTTT. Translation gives CASSPEEGGEKLFF.

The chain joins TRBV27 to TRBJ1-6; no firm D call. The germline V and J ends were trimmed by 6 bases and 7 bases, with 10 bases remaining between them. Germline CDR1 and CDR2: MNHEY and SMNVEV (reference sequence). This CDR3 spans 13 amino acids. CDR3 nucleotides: TGTGCCAGCAGCAGGTTTTGGAATTCACCCCTCCACTTT. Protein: CASSRFWNSPLHF.

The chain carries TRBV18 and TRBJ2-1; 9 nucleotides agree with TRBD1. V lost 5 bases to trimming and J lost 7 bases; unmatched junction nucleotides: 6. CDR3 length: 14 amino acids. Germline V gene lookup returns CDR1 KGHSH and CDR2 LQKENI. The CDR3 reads CASSDTGGVNEQFF. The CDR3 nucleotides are TGTGCCAGCTCAGACACAGGGGGCGTGAATGAGCAGTTCTTC.

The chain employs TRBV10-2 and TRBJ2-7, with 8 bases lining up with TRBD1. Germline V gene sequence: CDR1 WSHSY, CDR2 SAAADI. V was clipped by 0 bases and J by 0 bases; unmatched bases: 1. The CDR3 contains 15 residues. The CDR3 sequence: CASSESGTGSYEQYF. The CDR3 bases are TGCGCCAGCAGTGAGTCAGGGACAGGCTCCTACGAGCAGTACTTC.

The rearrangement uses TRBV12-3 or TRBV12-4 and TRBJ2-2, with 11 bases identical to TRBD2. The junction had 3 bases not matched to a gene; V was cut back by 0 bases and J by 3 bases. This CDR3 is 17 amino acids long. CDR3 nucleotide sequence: TGTGCCAGCAGTTTAGCAACTAGCGGGAGTTACACCGGGGAGCTGTTTTTT. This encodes CASSLATSGSYTGELFF.

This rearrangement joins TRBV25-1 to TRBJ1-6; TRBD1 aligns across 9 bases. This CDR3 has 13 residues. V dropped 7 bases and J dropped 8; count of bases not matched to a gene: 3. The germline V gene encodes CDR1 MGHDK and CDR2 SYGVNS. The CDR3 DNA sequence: TGTGCCAGCACGAGACAGGGGGATTCACCCCTCCACTTT. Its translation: CASTRQGDSPLHF.

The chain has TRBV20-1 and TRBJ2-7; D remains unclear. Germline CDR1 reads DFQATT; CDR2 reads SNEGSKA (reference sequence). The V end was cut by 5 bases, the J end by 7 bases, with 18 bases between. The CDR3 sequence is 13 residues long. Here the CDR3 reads CSAENGPHREQYF. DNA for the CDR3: TGCAGTGCTGAGAACGGGCCTCACCGGGAGCAGTACTTC.

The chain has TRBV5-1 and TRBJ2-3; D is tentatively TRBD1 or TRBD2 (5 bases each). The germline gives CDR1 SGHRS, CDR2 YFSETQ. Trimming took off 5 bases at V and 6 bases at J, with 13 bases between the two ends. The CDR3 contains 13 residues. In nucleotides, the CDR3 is TGCGCCAGCAGGGGACGCAAAGGGGATACGCAGTATTTT. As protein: CASRGRKGDTQYF.

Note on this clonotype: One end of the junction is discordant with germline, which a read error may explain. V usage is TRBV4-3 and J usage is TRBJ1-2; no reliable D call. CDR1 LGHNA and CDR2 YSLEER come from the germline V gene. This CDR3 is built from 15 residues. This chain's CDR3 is CASSQDAGPNYGHTF. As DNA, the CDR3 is TGCGCCAGCAGCCAAGATGCAGGACCTAACTATGGCCACACCTTC.

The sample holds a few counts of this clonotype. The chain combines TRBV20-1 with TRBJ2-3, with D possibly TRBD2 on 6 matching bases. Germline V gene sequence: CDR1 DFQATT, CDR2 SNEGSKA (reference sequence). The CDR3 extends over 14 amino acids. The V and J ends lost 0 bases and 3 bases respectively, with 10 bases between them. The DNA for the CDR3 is TGCAGTGCTAGAGAGACTAGTCGTACAGATACGCAGTATTTT. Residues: CSARETSRTDTQYF.

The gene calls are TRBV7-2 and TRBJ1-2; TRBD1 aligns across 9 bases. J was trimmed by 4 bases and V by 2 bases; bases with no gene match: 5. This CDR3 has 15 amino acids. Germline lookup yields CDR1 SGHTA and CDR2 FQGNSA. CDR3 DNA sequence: TGTGCCAGCAGCTTACAATGGGGACAGGGCTATGGCTACACCTTC. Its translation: CASSLQWGQGYGYTF. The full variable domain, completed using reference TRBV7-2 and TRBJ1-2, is GAGVSQSPSNKVTEKGKDVELRCDPISGHTALYWYRQSLGQGLEFLIYFQGNSAPDKSGLPSDRFSAERTGGSVSTLTIQRTQQEDSAVYLCASSLQWGQGYGYTFGSGTRLTVV.

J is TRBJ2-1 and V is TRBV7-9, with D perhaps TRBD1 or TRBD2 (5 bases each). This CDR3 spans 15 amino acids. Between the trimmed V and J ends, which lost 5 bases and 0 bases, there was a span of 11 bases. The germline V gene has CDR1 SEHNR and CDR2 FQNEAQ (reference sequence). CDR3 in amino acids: CASSTWGSSYNEQFF. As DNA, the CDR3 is TGTGCCAGCAGCACTTGGGGGAGCTCCTACAATGAGCAGTTCTTC.

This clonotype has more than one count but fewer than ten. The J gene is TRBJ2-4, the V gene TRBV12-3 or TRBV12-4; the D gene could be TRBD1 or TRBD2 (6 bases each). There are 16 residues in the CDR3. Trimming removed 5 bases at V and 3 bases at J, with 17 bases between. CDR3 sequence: CASSAGHLIGKNIQYF. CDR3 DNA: TGTGCCAGCAGTGCGGGACACCTAATAGGCAAAAACATTCAGTACTTC.

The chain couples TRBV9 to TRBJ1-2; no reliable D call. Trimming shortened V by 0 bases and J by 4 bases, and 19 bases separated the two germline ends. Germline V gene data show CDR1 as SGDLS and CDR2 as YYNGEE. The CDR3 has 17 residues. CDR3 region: CASSVATSARLVYGYTF. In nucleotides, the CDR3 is TGTGCCAGCAGCGTAGCTACATCCGCTCGCCTAGTCTATGGCTACACCTTC.

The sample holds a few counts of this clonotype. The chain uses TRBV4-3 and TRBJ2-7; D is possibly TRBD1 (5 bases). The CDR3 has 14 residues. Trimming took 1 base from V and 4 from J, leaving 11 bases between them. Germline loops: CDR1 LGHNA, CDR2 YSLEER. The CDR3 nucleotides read TGCGCCAGCAGCCAAGCGATAGGGGCTTACGAGCAGTACTTC. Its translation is CASSQAIGAYEQYF.

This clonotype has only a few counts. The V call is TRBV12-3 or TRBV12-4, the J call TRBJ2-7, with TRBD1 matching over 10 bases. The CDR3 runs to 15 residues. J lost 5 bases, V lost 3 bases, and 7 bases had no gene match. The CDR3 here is CASSFLGQGINEQYF. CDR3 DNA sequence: TGTGCCAGCAGTTTTTTGGGACAGGGGATCAACGAGCAGTACTTC.

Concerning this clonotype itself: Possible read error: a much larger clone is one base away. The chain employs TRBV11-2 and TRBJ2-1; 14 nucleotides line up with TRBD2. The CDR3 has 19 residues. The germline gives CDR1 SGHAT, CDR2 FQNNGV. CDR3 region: CAGSLDPPTSGRAYNEQFF. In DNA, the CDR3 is TGTGCCGGCAGCTTAGATCCCCCGACTAGCGGGAGGGCTTACAATGAGCAGTTCTTC.

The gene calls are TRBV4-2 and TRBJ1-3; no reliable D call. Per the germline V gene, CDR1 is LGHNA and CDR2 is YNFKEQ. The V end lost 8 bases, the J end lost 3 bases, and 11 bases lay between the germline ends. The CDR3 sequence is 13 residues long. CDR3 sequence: CASLGLGGNTIYF. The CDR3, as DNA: TGTGCCAGCCTAGGTTTGGGTGGAAACACCATATATTTT.

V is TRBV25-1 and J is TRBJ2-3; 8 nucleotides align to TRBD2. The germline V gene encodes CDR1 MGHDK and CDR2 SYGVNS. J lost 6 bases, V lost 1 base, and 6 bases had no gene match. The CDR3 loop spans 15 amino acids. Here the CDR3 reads CASSEFGTRGDTQYF. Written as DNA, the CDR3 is TGTGCCAGCAGTGAATTCGGGACTAGAGGGGATACGCAGTATTTT.

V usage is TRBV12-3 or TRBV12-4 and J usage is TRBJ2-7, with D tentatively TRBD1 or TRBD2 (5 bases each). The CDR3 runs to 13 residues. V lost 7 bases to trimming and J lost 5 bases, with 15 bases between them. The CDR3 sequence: CASMAAMGDEQYF. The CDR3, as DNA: TGTGCCAGCATGGCCGCTATGGGGGACGAGCAGTACTTC.

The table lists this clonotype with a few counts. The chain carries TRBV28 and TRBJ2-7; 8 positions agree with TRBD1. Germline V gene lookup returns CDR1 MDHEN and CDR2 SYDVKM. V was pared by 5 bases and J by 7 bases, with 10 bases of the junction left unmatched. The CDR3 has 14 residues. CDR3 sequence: CASSRDRRTSEQYF. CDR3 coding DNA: TGTGCCAGCAGTCGGGACAGGCGCACTTCGGAGCAGTACTTC.